This is a list of T cell receptor beta chains from one sample in a study of T cells after yellow fever vaccination. From the 5' RACE reads, TCRdb called clonotypes with MiXCR, one entry per CDR3 protein. The table includes approximately 150,000 distinct CDR3 sequences, roughly a tenth detected once. The source material was CD8+ T cells sorted from PBMCs, sampled 45 days after the yellow fever booster vaccination. These receptors came from a young man who received the YFV17D yellow fever vaccine. CDR3s include the opening cysteine and the closing phenylalanine or tryptophan. Each record gives: CDR3 length, J gene, V gene, CDR3 protein.

cdr3_length: 16; j_call: TRBJ2-1; v_call: TRBV29-1; cdr3_aa: CSVEGPGRGAGLEQFF
cdr3_length: 16; j_call: TRBJ2-1; v_call: TRBV9; cdr3_aa: CASSVVPGASWDEQFF
cdr3_length: 13; j_call: TRBJ2-5; v_call: TRBV25-1; cdr3_aa: CASSEQGSETQYF
cdr3_length: 15; j_call: TRBJ2-5; v_call: TRBV5-6; cdr3_aa: CASSLADARAETQYF
cdr3_length: 13; j_call: TRBJ1-1; v_call: TRBV7-9; cdr3_aa: CASSWRTNTEAFF
cdr3_length: 14; j_call: TRBJ2-7; v_call: TRBV29-1; cdr3_aa: CSVVLDGVAYEQYF
cdr3_length: 15; j_call: TRBJ1-5; v_call: TRBV4-1; cdr3_aa: CASSQWGPINQPQHF
cdr3_length: 13; j_call: TRBJ2-3; v_call: TRBV5-4; cdr3_aa: CASSLPETDTQYF
cdr3_length: 16; j_call: TRBJ2-3; v_call: TRBV7-2; cdr3_aa: CASSARRGLSTDTQYF
cdr3_length: 15; j_call: TRBJ2-7; v_call: TRBV2; cdr3_aa: CASSDLGGLTHEQYF
cdr3_length: 16; j_call: TRBJ2-5; v_call: TRBV6-2/TRBV6-3; cdr3_aa: CASSYSRMAGLRTQYF
cdr3_length: 12; j_call: TRBJ1-1; v_call: TRBV7-9; cdr3_aa: CASSLGGGEAFF
cdr3_length: 15; j_call: TRBJ2-7; v_call: TRBV7-3; cdr3_aa: CASSLHGQGDYEQYF
cdr3_length: 13; j_call: TRBJ2-1; v_call: TRBV5-1; cdr3_aa: CASSLLGDNEQFF
cdr3_length: 14; j_call: TRBJ2-1; v_call: TRBV7-9; cdr3_aa: CASSQPTDWDEQFF
cdr3_length: 13; j_call: TRBJ1-2; v_call: TRBV29-1; cdr3_aa: CSVGSPAGDGYTF
cdr3_length: 16; j_call: TRBJ1-5; v_call: TRBV27; cdr3_aa: CASSLLGDRDDQPQHF
cdr3_length: 17; j_call: TRBJ1-1; v_call: TRBV4-3; cdr3_aa: CASSQDIRRQMNTEAFF
cdr3_length: 15; j_call: TRBJ2-7; v_call: TRBV9; cdr3_aa: CASSATTGGAYEQYF
cdr3_length: 11; j_call: TRBJ2-2; v_call: TRBV29-1; cdr3_aa: CSVYALGELFF
cdr3_length: 12; j_call: TRBJ1-4; v_call: TRBV12-3/TRBV12-4; cdr3_aa: CATQAGLKKLFF
cdr3_length: 14; j_call: TRBJ1-1; v_call: TRBV4-1; cdr3_aa: CASSQRTGDTEAFF
cdr3_length: 14; j_call: TRBJ2-5; v_call: TRBV11-2; cdr3_aa: CASSTPGIQETQYF
cdr3_length: 17; j_call: TRBJ2-7; v_call: TRBV4-2; cdr3_aa: CASSQERLAGNLGEQYF
cdr3_length: 15; j_call: TRBJ1-6; v_call: TRBV7-2; cdr3_aa: CASSLAGQGGSPLHF
cdr3_length: 11; j_call: TRBJ1-1; v_call: TRBV29-1; cdr3_aa: CSVYMNTEAFF
cdr3_length: 14; j_call: TRBJ1-6; v_call: TRBV7-9; cdr3_aa: CASSLTGRNSPLHF
cdr3_length: 13; j_call: TRBJ2-1; v_call: TRBV15; cdr3_aa: CATSRGRLGEQFF
cdr3_length: 14; j_call: TRBJ2-2; v_call: TRBV6-2/TRBV6-3; cdr3_aa: CASRPQGDTGELFF